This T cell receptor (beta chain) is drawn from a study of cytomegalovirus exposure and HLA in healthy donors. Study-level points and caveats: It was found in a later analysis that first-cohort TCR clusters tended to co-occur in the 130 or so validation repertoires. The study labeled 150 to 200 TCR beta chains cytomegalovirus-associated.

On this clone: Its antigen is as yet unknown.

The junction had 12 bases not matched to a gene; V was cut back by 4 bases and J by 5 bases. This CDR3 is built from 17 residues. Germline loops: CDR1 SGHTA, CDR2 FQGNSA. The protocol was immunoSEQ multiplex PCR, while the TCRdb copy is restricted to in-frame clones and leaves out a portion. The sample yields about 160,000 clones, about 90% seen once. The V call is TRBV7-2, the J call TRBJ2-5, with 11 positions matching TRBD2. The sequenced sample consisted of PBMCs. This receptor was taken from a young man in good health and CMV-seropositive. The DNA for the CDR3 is TGTGCCAGCAGCTCTAGCGGGACTAGCGGTAAAAGGGAGACCCAGTACTTC. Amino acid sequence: CASSSSGTSGKRETQYF. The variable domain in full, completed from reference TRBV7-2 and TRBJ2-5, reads GAGVSQSPSNKVTEKGKDVELRCDPISGHTALYWYRQSLGQGLEFLIYFQGNSAPDKSGLPSDRFSAERTGGSVSTLTIQRTQQEDSAVYLCASSSSGTSGKRETQYFGPGTRLLVL.